The clone carrying this T cell receptor (beta chain) was seen only once. The method was immunoSEQ multiplex PCR; TCRdb's version includes in-frame clones alone and lacks a portion of them. Among more than 100,000 clones listed, roughly 90% were seen once. The source of the sample is a study of blood T cell repertoires in COVID-19. Whole-study context: Specimens from acute and convalescent COVID-19 originated in the United States, Italy and Spain.

Trimming shortened V by 5 bases and J by 7 bases, and 12 bases separated the two germline ends. The germline gives CDR1 LNHDA, CDR2 SQIVND (reference sequence). The CDR3 loop spans 13 amino acids. The sample was peripheral blood. The genes are TRBV19 and TRBJ2-1; possible D gene TRBD2, 5 bases. This receptor was taken from a man aged 70-80 years with active COVID-19. The DNA of the CDR3 is TGTGCCAGTAGTTCAAGATGGAGGAATGAGCAGTTCTTC. It codes for CASSSRWRNEQFF.